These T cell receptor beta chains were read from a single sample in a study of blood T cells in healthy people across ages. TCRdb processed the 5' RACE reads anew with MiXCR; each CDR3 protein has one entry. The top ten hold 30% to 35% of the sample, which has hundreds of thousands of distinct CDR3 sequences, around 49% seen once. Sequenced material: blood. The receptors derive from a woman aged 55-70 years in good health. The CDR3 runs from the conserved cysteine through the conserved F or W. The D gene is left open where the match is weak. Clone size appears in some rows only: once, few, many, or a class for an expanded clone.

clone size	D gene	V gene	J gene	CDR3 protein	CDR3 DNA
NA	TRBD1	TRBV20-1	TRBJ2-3	CSAWDRGLTDTQYF	TGCAGTGCTTGGGACAGGGGGCTCACAGATACGCAGTATTTT
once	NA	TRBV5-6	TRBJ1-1	CASSYRRNTEAFF	TGTGCCAGCAGCTACAGGAGGAACACTGAAGCTTTCTTT
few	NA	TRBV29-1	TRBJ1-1	CSVSGGSNTEAFF	TGCAGCGTTTCGGGGGGATCAAACACTGAAGCTTTCTTT
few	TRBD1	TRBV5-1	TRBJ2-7	CASSWLQGQFSYEQYF	TGCGCCAGCAGCTGGTTACAGGGGCAATTTTCCTACGAGCAGTACTTC
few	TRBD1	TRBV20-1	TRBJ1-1	CRGTGTLWDTEAFF	TGCAGGGGGACAGGTACTCTCTGGGACACTGAAGCTTTCTTT
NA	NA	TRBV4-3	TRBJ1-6	CASSQGGVSYNSPLHF	TGCGCCAGCAGCCAAGGAGGGGTGTCCTATAATTCACCCCTCCACTTT
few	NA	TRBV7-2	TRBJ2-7	CASSLVLAAYEQYF	TGTGCCAGCAGCTTAGTCCTTGCGGCCTACGAGCAGTACTTC
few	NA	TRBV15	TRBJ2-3	CATSWVSTDTQYF	TGTGCCACCTCCTGGGTTAGCACAGATACGCAGTATTTT
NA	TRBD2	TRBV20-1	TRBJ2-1	CGARGPGASGSSYNEQFF	TGCGGTGCTAGGGGGCCCGGGGCTAGCGGGAGCTCCTACAATGAGCAGTTCTTC
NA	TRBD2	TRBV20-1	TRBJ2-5	CSALTSAEETQYF	TGCAGTGCGCTCACTAGCGCGGAAGAGACCCAGTACTTC
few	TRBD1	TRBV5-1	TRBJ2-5	CASSYNVRTGKGETQYF	TGCGCCAGCAGCTACAACGTAAGGACAGGGAAAGGAGAGACCCAGTACTTC
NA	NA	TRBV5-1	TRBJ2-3	CTSSLERPTDTQYF	TGCACCAGCAGCTTGGAGCGGCCTACAGATACGCAGTATTTT
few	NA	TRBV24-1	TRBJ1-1	CATSDPQRGHYEAFF	TGTGCCACCAGTGATCCCCAAAGGGGCCATTATGAAGCTTTCTTT
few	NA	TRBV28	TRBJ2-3	CASSFGSRTTDTQYF	TGTGCCAGCAGTTTTGGGTCTCGGACCACAGATACGCAGTATTTT
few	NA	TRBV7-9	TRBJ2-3	CASSLRGPDTQYF	TGTGCCAGCAGCTTAAGGGGCCCAGATACGCAGTATTTT
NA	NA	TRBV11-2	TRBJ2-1	CASSPRMREQFF	TGTGCCAGCAGCCCTCGTATGAGAGAGCAGTTCTTC
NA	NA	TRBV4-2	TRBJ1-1	CASSQESGLGAMDTEAFF	TGTGCCAGCAGCCAAGAAAGCGGCCTGGGGGCGATGGACACTGAAGCTTTCTTT
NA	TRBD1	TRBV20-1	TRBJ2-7	CSAWTGGSYEQYF	TGCAGTGCCTGGACAGGGGGTTCCTACGAGCAGTACTTC
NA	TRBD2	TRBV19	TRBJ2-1	CASSMVGGSSYNEQFF	TGTGCCAGTAGTATGGTGGGGGGGAGCTCCTACAATGAGCAGTTCTTC
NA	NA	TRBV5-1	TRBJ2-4	CASSLGQLAKNIQYF	TGCGCCAGCAGCTTGGGACAGCTAGCCAAAAACATTCAGTACTTC
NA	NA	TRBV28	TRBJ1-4	CASSGAGGSEKLFF	TGTGCCAGCAGTGGGGCGGGAGGGAGTGAAAAACTGTTTTTT
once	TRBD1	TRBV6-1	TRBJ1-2	CASISQWGQGNYGYTF	TGTGCCAGCATCAGTCAGTGGGGACAGGGGAACTATGGCTACACCTTC
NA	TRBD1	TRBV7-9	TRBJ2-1	CATRTGSSYNEQFF	TGTGCCACTAGGACAGGGAGCTCCTACAATGAGCAGTTCTTC
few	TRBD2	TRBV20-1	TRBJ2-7	CSARFLAETYEQYF	TGCAGTGCTAGATTCCTAGCGGAAACCTACGAGCAGTACTTC
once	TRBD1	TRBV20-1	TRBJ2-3	CRVDRGFTDTQYF	TGCAGGGTGGACAGGGGGTTCACAGATACGCAGTATTTT
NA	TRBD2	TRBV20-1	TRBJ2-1	CSASSGRGHNEQFF	TGCAGTGCTTCTAGCGGGAGGGGCCACAATGAGCAGTTCTTC
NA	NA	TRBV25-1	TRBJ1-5	CASSIGNQPQHF	TGTGCCAGCAGTATCGGGAATCAGCCCCAGCATTTT
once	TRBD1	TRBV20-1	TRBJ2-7	CSANTGTGSREQYF	TGCAGTGCAAATACCGGGACAGGGAGCCGTGAGCAGTACTTC
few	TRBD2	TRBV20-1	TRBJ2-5	CSARSGRETQYF	TGCAGTGCTCGTAGCGGGAGGGAGACCCAGTACTTC
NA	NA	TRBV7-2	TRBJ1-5	CASSRLPRGQPQHF	TGTGCCAGCAGCCGACTCCCCCGAGGGCAGCCCCAGCATTTT
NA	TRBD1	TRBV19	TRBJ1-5	CATRRDRVSQPQHF	TGTGCCACCCGCCGGGACAGGGTGAGTCAGCCCCAGCATTTT
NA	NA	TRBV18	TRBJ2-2	CASSPAGLANTGELFF	TGTGCCAGCTCACCAGCCGGACTCGCGAACACCGGGGAGCTGTTTTTT
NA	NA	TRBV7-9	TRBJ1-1	CASSFAGNTEAFF	TGTGCCAGCAGCTTCGCAGGGAACACTGAAGCTTTCTTT
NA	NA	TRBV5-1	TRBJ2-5	CASSLSGLAETQYF	TGCGCCAGCAGCTTAAGTGGGTTAGCGGAGACCCAGTACTTC
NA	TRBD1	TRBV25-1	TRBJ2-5	CASSGPRRDREGVETQYF	TGTGCCAGCAGTGGTCCTAGGCGGGACAGGGAGGGGGTAGAGACCCAGTACTTC
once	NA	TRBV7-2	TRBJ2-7	CASREPKRSYEQYF	TGTGCCAGCAGAGAACCCAAACGCTCCTACGAGCAGTACTTC
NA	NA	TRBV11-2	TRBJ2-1	CASSPLGGGQFF	TGTGCCAGCAGCCCTCTCGGAGGGGGACAGTTCTTC
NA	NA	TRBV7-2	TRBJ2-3	CASSLTAGPTDTQYF	TGTGCCAGCAGCTTAACGGCAGGCCCCACAGATACGCAGTATTTT
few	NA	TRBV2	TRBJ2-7	CASSAGVAYEQYF	TGTGCCAGCAGTGCCGGGGTAGCGTACGAGCAGTACTTC
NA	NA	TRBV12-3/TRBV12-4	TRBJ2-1	CASSRYRGAAGDFFFSYNEQFF	TGTGCCAGCAGTCGTTACAGGGGGGCAGCGGGAGATTTTTTTTTCTCCTACAATGAGCAGTTCTTC
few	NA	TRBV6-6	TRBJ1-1	CASGGGTEAFF	TGTGCCAGCGGGGGGGGAACTGAAGCTTTCTTT
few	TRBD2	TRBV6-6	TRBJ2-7	CASTFLAGGQHEQYF	TGTGCCAGCACCTTTCTAGCGGGAGGGCAACACGAGCAGTACTTC